The next 15 T cell receptor beta chains were all read from a single sample in a study of spatial heterogeneity in lung cancer. Time point specified: sample taken at primary tumor resection. Frozen PBMC, nontumor lung or tumor provided whole RNA, which was sequenced unsorted. TCRdb used MiXCR to reprocess the 5' RACE reads, holding one entry per CDR3 protein. The top ten hold 25% to 35% of the sample, which has about 38,000 distinct CDR3 sequences, 6.5% to 9% seen once. Sequencing was performed on PBMCs, taken at surgery. The origin of the receptors is a male donor with early-stage non-small cell lung cancer.

This clonotype came up many times. V is TRBV20-1 and J is TRBJ1-5; no clear D. CDR1 and CDR2 (germline): DFQATT, SNEGSKA (reference sequence). CDR3 length: 15 amino acids. The V end lost 1 base, the J end lost 0 bases, and 10 bases lay between the germline ends. CDR3 residues: CSARVGQNSNQPQHF. DNA for the CDR3: TGCAGTGCTAGAGTGGGCCAGAATAGCAATCAGCCCCAGCATTTT.

This clonotype showed up many times. The V call is TRBV9, the J call TRBJ2-7; D gene uncertain. The CDR3 is 14 residues long. Trimming removed 0 bases at V and 0 bases at J, with 7 bases between. The V gene's germline CDR1 is SGDLS and CDR2 YYNGEE. The CDR3 sequence is CASSVGSPSYEQYF. CDR3 DNA: TGTGCCAGCAGCGTAGGGTCGCCCTCCTACGAGCAGTACTTC.

This clonotype occurred many times. The chain joins TRBV12-5 to TRBJ2-1; 11 nucleotides line up with TRBD2. CDR1 and CDR2 from the germline V gene are LGHNT and FRNRAP. With V trimmed by 0 bases and J by 4 bases, 5 bases remained unmatched. The CDR3 sequence is 17 residues long. The DNA for the CDR3 is TGTGCTAGTGGTTTGGTACTAGCGGGAGTTGTATACAATGAGCAGTTCTTC. Translation gives CASGLVLAGVVYNEQFF.

About this clonotype itself: This may stem from a read error, because a much larger clone lies one nucleotide away. The rearrangement links TRBV10-3 to TRBJ2-3, with 7 bases lining up with TRBD2. CDR3 length equals 16 residues. After removal of 7 bases from V and 0 bases from J, the junction contained 10 bases not matched to a gene. The germline V gene encodes CDR1 ENHRY and CDR2 SYGVKD. The CDR3 sequence is CAINGGWRGSTDTQYF. For the CDR3, the DNA is TGTGCCATCAATGGGGGATGGCGGGGGAGCACAGATACGCAGTATTTT.

The chain recombines TRBV2 with TRBJ1-1; D not resolved. This CDR3 spans 14 amino acids. Germline V gives CDR1 SNHLY, CDR2 FYNNEI. V was shortened by 10 bases and J by 0 bases, with 15 bases between the two germline ends. The CDR3 reads CATGLDLVNTEAFF. The DNA for the CDR3 is TGTGCCACTGGACTAGATTTGGTGAACACTGAAGCTTTCTTT.

The chain joins TRBV20-1 to TRBJ2-1; TRBD1 is a possible D gene (6 bases). Looked up from germline, CDR1 is DFQATT and CDR2 is SNEGSKA (reference sequence). The CDR3 consists of 14 residues. Trimming took 1 base from V and 8 from J, leaving 15 bases between them. CDR3 in amino acids: CSARASRGWDEQFF. The CDR3 DNA reads TGCAGTGCTAGAGCCTCAAGGGGGTGGGATGAGCAGTTCTTC.

This clonotype was counted between two and nine times. The V call is TRBV7-9, the J call TRBJ2-7; a possible D gene is TRBD2 (6 bases). V was trimmed by 4 bases and J by 3 bases, leaving 10 bases between them. The germline V gene encodes CDR1 SEHNR and CDR2 FQNEAQ (reference sequence). The CDR3 contains 13 residues. The CDR3 is CASSSGLYYEQYF. The CDR3 DNA follows: TGTGCCAGCAGCTCGGGACTTTACTACGAGCAGTACTTC.

This clonotype was seen many times. The V call is TRBV19, the J call TRBJ1-5, with 8 positions matching TRBD1. With 7 bases clipped from V and 4 bases from J, the junction kept 3 bases outside the gene matches. Germline CDR1 and CDR2: LNHDA and SQIVND (reference sequence). The CDR3 has 13 residues. This chain's CDR3 is CASMRTGNQPQHF. In DNA form, the CDR3 reads TGTGCCAGTATGAGGACAGGGAATCAGCCCCAGCATTTT.

This clonotype was seen at least ten times. The V and J genes are TRBV7-2 and TRBJ1-5; no clear D. V was trimmed by 5 bases and J by 5 bases, leaving 16 bases between them. Germline lookup yields CDR1 SGHTA and CDR2 FQGNSA. The CDR3 consists of 15 residues. The CDR3, as DNA: TGTGCCAGCAGCGCCGGGATCCCTGGGTATCAGCCCCAGCATTTT. Protein: CASSAGIPGYQPQHF.

This clonotype has at least ten counts. This chain links TRBV29-1 with TRBJ2-5; perhaps TRBD2 as D (6 bases). CDR1 and CDR2 from the germline V gene are SQVTM and ANQGSEA. V dropped 6 bases and J dropped 9 bases, with 23 bases sitting between them. The CDR3 spans 14 residues. In DNA form, the CDR3 reads TGCAGCGTAAAAGACGGGAGCTCTCTCCAGGCCCAGTACTTC. Its protein is CSVKDGSSLQAQYF.

Turning to this clonotype: This may stem from a read error, because a much larger clone lies one nucleotide away. The genes are TRBV7-2 and TRBJ1-1; D is ambiguous. The CDR3 is 13 amino acids. CDR1 is SGHTA and CDR2 is FQGNSA in the germline V gene. The CDR3 sequence is CASSLVSETEALF. Written as DNA, the CDR3 is TGTGCCAGCAGCTTAGTTTCCGAAACTGAAGCTCTCTTT. The whole variable domain, remainder taken from reference TRBV7-2 and TRBJ1-1, is GAGVSQSPSNKVTEKGKDVELRCDPISGHTALYWYRQSLGQGLEFLIYFQGNSAPDKSGLPSDRFSAERTGGSVSTLTIQRTQQEDSAVYLCASSLVSETEALFGQGTRLTVV.

This clonotype was counted many times. The CDR3 DNA reads as TGTGCCAGCAGGCCTGGGACAGGGAAAACTGAAGCTTTCTTT. Protein sequence: CASRPGTGKTEAFF. The chain carries TRBV6-5 and TRBJ1-1; 9 bases are a match to TRBD1. The V segment lost 6 bases and the J segment 5 bases; nucleotides outside the gene matches: 7. The CDR3 extends over 14 amino acids. Germline values: CDR1 MNHEY, CDR2 SVGAGI.

This clonotype was observed at least ten times. The CDR3 nucleotides are TGTGCCAGCAGTTTACCGGACAATGAGCAGTTCTTC. Translation: CASSLPDNEQFF. The J gene is TRBJ2-1, the V gene TRBV6-6; no clear D. The CDR3 sequence is 12 residues long. V was trimmed by 4 bases and J by 5 bases, leaving 6 bases between them. CDR1 is MNHNY and CDR2 is SVGAGI in the germline V gene (reference sequence).

In this sample, this clonotype turned up a few times. This rearrangement joins TRBV20-1 to TRBJ1-4; 7 bases map to TRBD1. The CDR3 is 14 residues long. From germline, CDR1 is DFQATT and CDR2 SNEGSKA (reference sequence). V lost 6 bases to trimming and J lost 7 bases; unmatched junction nucleotides: 11. The CDR3: CSAADTGATEKLFF. The CDR3 region has the DNA TGCAGTGCGGCAGACACAGGGGCGACTGAAAAACTGTTTTTT.

This clonotype was detected many times. J is TRBJ1-1 and V is TRBV6-2 or TRBV6-3, with 7 bases that match TRBD1. Germline CDR1 MNHEY, CDR2 SVGEGT. Trimming removed 7 bases from V and 11 bases from J; junction bases left unmatched: 25. The CDR3 consists of 17 residues. In DNA, the CDR3 is TGTGCCAGCACCGACGACAGGACAGGCGATTTTTCTAGTGGTGCTTTCTTT. It specifies CASTDDRTGDFSSGAFF.